These 28 T cell receptor beta chains share one sample of origin, sequenced in a study of response to subunit inactivated influenza vaccine. TCRdb ran MiXCR on the RT-PCR reads and lists one entry per CDR3 protein. The sample shows hundreds of thousands of distinct CDR3 sequences, around 14% of them seen only once. The sample here was PBMCs from blood, taken 12 days after vaccination. Every receptor here comes from a man aged 50-60 years who received an inactivated influenza vaccine.

V gene TRBV5-1 combines with J gene TRBJ2-1; D not certain. Germline V gene lookup returns CDR1 SGHRS and CDR2 YFSETQ. V was pared by 0 bases and J by 0 bases, with 10 bases between. This CDR3 is 16 amino acids long. This chain's CDR3 is CASSLGMGGSYNEQFF. As DNA, the CDR3 is TGCGCCAGCAGCTTGGGAATGGGCGGCTCCTACAATGAGCAGTTCTTC.

This clonotype has more than one count but fewer than ten. The V call is TRBV28, the J call TRBJ2-7, with D unclear. Trimming left V 6 bases short and J 0 bases short, with 18 bases between. This CDR3 is built from 16 residues. Germline V gene data show CDR1 as MDHEN and CDR2 as SYDVKM. The CDR3 DNA is TGTGCCAGCAGGCTAACTCCGGGTCTGGACTCCTACGAGCAGTACTTC. Protein: CASRLTPGLDSYEQYF.

The V and J genes are TRBV29-1 and TRBJ2-1; 8 nucleotides align to TRBD2. The CDR3 has 14 amino acids. Per the germline V gene, CDR1 is SQVTM and CDR2 is ANQGSEA. Trimming removed 2 bases from V and 8 bases from J; junction bases left unmatched: 8. The CDR3: CSVESLAGSDEQFF. For the CDR3, the DNA is TGCAGCGTTGAATCCTTAGCGGGATCCGATGAGCAGTTCTTC.

The chain is built from TRBV3-1 and TRBJ2-1, with 11 bases matching TRBD2. CDR3 length equals 16 residues. Germline V gives CDR1 LGHDT, CDR2 YNNKEL (reference sequence). Losses at the gene ends were 5 bases for V and 4 bases for J; bases not matched to a gene: 7. The CDR3 region is CASSNTGTSGYNEQFF. As DNA, the CDR3 is TGTGCCAGCAGCAACACCGGGACTAGCGGATACAATGAGCAGTTCTTC.

This clonotype turned up a few times. This rearrangement joins TRBV28 to TRBJ2-7; D ambiguous. The CDR3 spans 12 residues. Trimming shortened V by 6 bases and J by 5 bases, and 11 bases separated the two germline ends. Germline V gives CDR1 MDHEN, CDR2 SYDVKM. The CDR3 DNA reads as TGTGCCAGCAGAATCCTAGGGAACGAGCAGTACTTC. This translates into CASRILGNEQYF. Together with reference TRBV28 and TRBJ2-7, the CDR3 gives the full variable domain: DVKVTQSSRYLVKRTGEKVFLECVQDMDHENMFWYRQDPGLGLRLIYFSYDVKMKEKGDIPEGYSVSREKKERFSLILESASTNQTSMYLCASRILGNEQYFGPGTRLTVT.

The chain links TRBV29-1 to TRBJ1-3; D is perhaps TRBD1 (6 bases). The germline V and J ends were trimmed by 6 bases and 5 bases, with 20 bases remaining between them. The germline gives CDR1 SQVTM, CDR2 ANQGSEA. The CDR3 loop spans 15 amino acids. CDR3 region: CSVILTGPSRNTIYF. The CDR3 DNA sequence: TGCAGCGTCATCCTGACAGGCCCTAGCCGAAACACCATATATTTT. Together with reference TRBV29-1 and TRBJ1-3, the CDR3 gives the full variable domain: SAVISQKPSRDICQRGTSLTIQCQVDSQVTMMFWYRQQPGQSLTLIATANQGSEATYESGFVIDKFPISRPNLTFSTLTVSNMSPEDSSIYLCSVILTGPSRNTIYFGEGSWLTVV.

This clonotype was counted only a few times. The chain links TRBV12-3 or TRBV12-4 to TRBJ2-1; D perhaps matches TRBD2 (5 bases). The CDR3 loop spans 15 amino acids. Trimming cost V 6 bases and J 0 bases, with 12 bases left between them. CDR3 in amino acids: CASRATGSSYNEQFF. In nucleotides, the CDR3 is TGTGCCAGCAGGGCTACGGGAAGCTCCTACAATGAGCAGTTCTTC.

The rearrangement joins TRBV15 to TRBJ2-1, with TRBD1 matching 7 bases. CDR3 size: 15 residues. Per germline, CDR1 LNHNV and CDR2 YYDKDF (reference sequence). With 3 bases clipped from V and 4 bases from J, the junction kept 6 bases outside the gene matches. The CDR3 DNA is TGTGCCACCAGCAGGAACAGGGGTGGGTACAATGAGCAGTTCTTC. Translation gives CATSRNRGGYNEQFF.

This clonotype was observed a handful of times. The V and J genes are TRBV20-1 and TRBJ2-3, with D perhaps matching TRBD2 (5 bases). Germline V CDR1 and CDR2: DFQATT, SNEGSKA (reference sequence). The CDR3 sequence is 15 residues long. Between the trimmed V and J ends, which lost 4 bases and 0 bases, there was a span of 14 bases. CDR3 DNA: TGCAGTGCTACGAGTCCCGGGAAAAGCACAGATACGCAGTATTTT. Translating gives CSATSPGKSTDTQYF.

The sample holds many counts of this clonotype. This CDR3 reads CSVWDSYEQYF. The CDR3 coding sequence is TGCAGCGTTTGGGACAGCTACGAGCAGTACTTC. This chain uses TRBV29-1 with TRBJ2-7; 7 nucleotides agree with TRBD1. The CDR3 has 11 amino acids. The trim removed 5 bases at V and 3 bases at J, leaving 1 base unmatched. Germline CDR1 SQVTM, CDR2 ANQGSEA.

About this clonotype itself: The junction departs from germline at one end; a sequencing error may be responsible. The J gene is TRBJ2-7, the V gene TRBV20-1, with 9 bases lining up with TRBD1. CDR3 length: 14 residues. CDR1 DFQATT and CDR2 SNEGSKA come from the germline V gene (reference sequence). The CDR3 is CSATPGQGLHEEYF. CDR3 sequence (DNA): TGCAGTGCTACGCCGGGACAGGGTCTCCACGAGGAGTACTTC.

The CDR3 DNA sequence: TGTGCCAGCAGTTTACTACAGCGCGGCTACACCTTC. Translating gives CASSLLQRGYTF. This chain connects TRBV12-3 or TRBV12-4 to TRBJ1-2; D is unresolved. The CDR3 spans 12 residues. The V end was cut by 2 bases, the J end by 8 bases, with 9 bases between.

This clonotype came up a few times. The rearrangement uses TRBV4-3 and TRBJ2-3; D ambiguous. This CDR3 is 19 amino acids long. Trimming removed 0 bases from V and 5 bases from J, with 24 bases in between. CDR1 and CDR2 (germline): LGHNA, YSLEER. The CDR3 reads CASSQDSYSRGAARDTQYF. The CDR3 bases are TGCGCCAGCAGCCAAGATTCGTATTCACGCGGTGCGGCACGAGATACGCAGTATTTT.

This clonotype was counted a few times. This chain connects TRBV12-3 or TRBV12-4 to TRBJ2-2; 8 nucleotides agree with TRBD2. With 0 bases clipped from V and 6 bases from J, the junction kept 9 bases outside the gene matches. The CDR3 spans 17 residues. The CDR3 spells CASSLAPSGSGAGELFF. As DNA, the CDR3 is TGTGCCAGCAGTTTAGCGCCCAGCGGGAGTGGTGCCGGGGAGCTGTTTTTT.

This clonotype was picked up many times. The chain uses TRBV5-1 and TRBJ2-3, with 7 bases that match TRBD1. V trimming: 4 bases; J trimming: 8 bases; junction bases outside the gene matches: 7. Germline V gives CDR1 SGHRS, CDR2 YFSETQ. The CDR3 runs 13 residues. In DNA form, the CDR3 reads TGCGCCAGCAGCGAAACAGGGGCAGCTACGCAGTATTTT. Its protein is CASSETGAATQYF. Variable domain in full (rest from reference TRBV5-1 and TRBJ2-3): KAGVTQTPRYLIKTRGQQVTLSCSPISGHRSVSWYQQTPGQGLQFLFEYFSETQRNKGNFPGRFSGRQFSNSRSEMNVSTLELGDSALYLCASSETGAATQYFGPGTRLTVL.

The sample holds a few counts of this clonotype. The J gene is TRBJ1-6, the V gene TRBV20-1; 8 nucleotides align to TRBD1. J gave up 10 bases and V 4 bases, and 6 bases lay outside the gene matches. The CDR3 covers 13 residues. CDR1 is DFQATT and CDR2 is SNEGSKA in the germline V gene (reference sequence). CDR3 amino acids: CSATDRESSPLHF. The CDR3 coding sequence is TGCAGTGCTACGGACAGGGAGAGCTCACCCCTCCACTTT.

The chain recombines TRBV2 with TRBJ2-2; 8 nucleotides align to TRBD1. V dropped 6 bases and J dropped 2; count of bases not matched to a gene: 8. Germline CDR1 is SNHLY and CDR2 is FYNNEI. This CDR3 spans 16 amino acids. The CDR3 region is CASSPRDRFNTGELFF. CDR3 in DNA: TGTGCCAGCAGCCCCCGGGACAGGTTTAACACCGGGGAGCTGTTTTTT.

This chain links TRBV6-1 with TRBJ2-3, with 7 nucleotides matching TRBD2. The J segment lost 1 base and the V segment lost 6 bases, leaving 7 bases of the junction unmatched. The CDR3 has 15 residues. Germline V gene lookup returns CDR1 MNHNS and CDR2 SASEGT. The CDR3 is CASSAGLGGTDTQYF. In DNA, the CDR3 is TGTGCCAGCAGCGCCGGACTAGGGGGCACAGATACGCAGTATTTT.

The J gene is TRBJ2-1, the V gene TRBV4-3; D is undetermined. Trimming cost V 0 bases and J 0 bases, with 12 bases left between them. CDR3 size: 17 residues. Germline lookup yields CDR1 LGHNA and CDR2 YSLEER. CDR3 protein: CASSQDGDSSSYNEQFF. The CDR3 bases are TGCGCCAGCAGCCAAGATGGTGACTCGAGCTCCTACAATGAGCAGTTCTTC.

The chain has TRBV12-3 or TRBV12-4 and TRBJ2-5, with D perhaps being TRBD1 or TRBD2 (5 bases each). CDR3 length: 13 amino acids. V shed 6 bases and J shed 7 bases, with 15 bases lying between them. The CDR3 bases are TGTGCCAGCAGGACCGGGGCGTCAGGGACCCAGTACTTC. This translates into CASRTGASGTQYF.

V and J are TRBV5-5 and TRBJ2-5; D uncertain. The germline V gene encodes CDR1 SGHKS and CDR2 YYEKEE (reference sequence). The CDR3 has 12 amino acids. Trimming took off 1 base at V and 5 bases at J, with 6 bases between the two ends. CDR3 residues: CASSLHRETQYF. The DNA for the CDR3 is TGTGCCAGCAGCTTGCACCGCGAGACCCAGTACTTC.

This clonotype showed up just a few times. CDR3 sequence: CAAGQDYEQYF. Written as DNA, the CDR3 is TGTGCCGCGGGACAGGACTACGAGCAGTACTTC. The V and J genes are TRBV24-1 and TRBJ2-7, with TRBD1 identical over 8 bases. Germline V CDR1 and CDR2: KGHDR, SFDVKD. The CDR3 totals 11 residues. Unmatched junction bases numbered 3, after V lost 12 bases and J lost 3 bases.

The chain's CDR3 is CASSLQSSRGEEQYF. CDR3 DNA sequence: TGCGCCAGCAGCTTGCAGAGTAGTCGGGGGGAAGAGCAGTACTTC. This sequence joins TRBV5-1 and TRBJ2-7; 7 nucleotides match TRBD2. Germline V gene lookup returns CDR1 SGHRS and CDR2 YFSETQ. The junction had 11 bases not matched to a gene; V was cut back by 1 base and J by 7 bases. CDR3 size: 15 residues.

In nucleotides, the CDR3 is TGCGCCAGCAGCCAAGAGGGGACCAACTACGAGCAGTACTTC. Amino acid sequence: CASSQEGTNYEQYF. The V call is TRBV4-1, the J call TRBJ2-7, with D perhaps matching TRBD1 or TRBD2 (5 bases each). The CDR3 is made up of 14 amino acids. Germline V lookup: CDR1 MGHRA, CDR2 YSYEKL. The V gene lost 0 bases and the J gene lost 3 bases, with 9 bases spanning the gap.

This chain uses TRBV29-1 with TRBJ2-5, with TRBD2 identical over 11 bases. The CDR3 has 15 residues. Germline V gene lookup returns CDR1 SQVTM and CDR2 ANQGSEA. The junction had 7 bases not matched to a gene; V was cut back by 2 bases and J by 5 bases. The CDR3 reads CSVETSGSLGETQYF. The DNA of the CDR3 is TGCAGCGTTGAAACTAGCGGGAGTCTTGGGGAGACCCAGTACTTC.

The gene calls are TRBV6-2 or TRBV6-3 and TRBJ1-5; D ambiguous. Germline CDR1 reads MNHEY; CDR2 reads SVGEGT. The germline V and J ends were trimmed by 0 bases and 2 bases, with 11 bases remaining between them. This CDR3 region has 16 residues. The CDR3 protein is CASSYSIVGGNQPQHF. CDR3 DNA sequence: TGTGCCAGCAGTTACTCGATTGTCGGTGGCAATCAGCCCCAGCATTTT.

The chain employs TRBV10-3 and TRBJ2-3; D perhaps matches TRBD2 (5 bases). Germline loops: CDR1 ENHRY, CDR2 SYGVKD. V lost 6 bases to trimming and J lost 6 bases, with 10 bases between them. CDR3 length: 12 amino acids. Here the CDR3 reads CAISSSFDTQYF. CDR3 nucleotide sequence: TGTGCCATCAGCTCTAGCTTTGATACGCAGTATTTT.

This clonotype has only a few counts. The V call is TRBV12-3 or TRBV12-4, the J call TRBJ2-5; maybe TRBD1 (6 bases). This CDR3 has 15 amino acids. V lost 5 bases to trimming and J lost 3 bases, with 16 bases between them. The CDR3 reads CASSTRQEMKETQYF. DNA of the CDR3: TGTGCCAGCAGTACTAGACAGGAGATGAAAGAGACCCAGTACTTC.